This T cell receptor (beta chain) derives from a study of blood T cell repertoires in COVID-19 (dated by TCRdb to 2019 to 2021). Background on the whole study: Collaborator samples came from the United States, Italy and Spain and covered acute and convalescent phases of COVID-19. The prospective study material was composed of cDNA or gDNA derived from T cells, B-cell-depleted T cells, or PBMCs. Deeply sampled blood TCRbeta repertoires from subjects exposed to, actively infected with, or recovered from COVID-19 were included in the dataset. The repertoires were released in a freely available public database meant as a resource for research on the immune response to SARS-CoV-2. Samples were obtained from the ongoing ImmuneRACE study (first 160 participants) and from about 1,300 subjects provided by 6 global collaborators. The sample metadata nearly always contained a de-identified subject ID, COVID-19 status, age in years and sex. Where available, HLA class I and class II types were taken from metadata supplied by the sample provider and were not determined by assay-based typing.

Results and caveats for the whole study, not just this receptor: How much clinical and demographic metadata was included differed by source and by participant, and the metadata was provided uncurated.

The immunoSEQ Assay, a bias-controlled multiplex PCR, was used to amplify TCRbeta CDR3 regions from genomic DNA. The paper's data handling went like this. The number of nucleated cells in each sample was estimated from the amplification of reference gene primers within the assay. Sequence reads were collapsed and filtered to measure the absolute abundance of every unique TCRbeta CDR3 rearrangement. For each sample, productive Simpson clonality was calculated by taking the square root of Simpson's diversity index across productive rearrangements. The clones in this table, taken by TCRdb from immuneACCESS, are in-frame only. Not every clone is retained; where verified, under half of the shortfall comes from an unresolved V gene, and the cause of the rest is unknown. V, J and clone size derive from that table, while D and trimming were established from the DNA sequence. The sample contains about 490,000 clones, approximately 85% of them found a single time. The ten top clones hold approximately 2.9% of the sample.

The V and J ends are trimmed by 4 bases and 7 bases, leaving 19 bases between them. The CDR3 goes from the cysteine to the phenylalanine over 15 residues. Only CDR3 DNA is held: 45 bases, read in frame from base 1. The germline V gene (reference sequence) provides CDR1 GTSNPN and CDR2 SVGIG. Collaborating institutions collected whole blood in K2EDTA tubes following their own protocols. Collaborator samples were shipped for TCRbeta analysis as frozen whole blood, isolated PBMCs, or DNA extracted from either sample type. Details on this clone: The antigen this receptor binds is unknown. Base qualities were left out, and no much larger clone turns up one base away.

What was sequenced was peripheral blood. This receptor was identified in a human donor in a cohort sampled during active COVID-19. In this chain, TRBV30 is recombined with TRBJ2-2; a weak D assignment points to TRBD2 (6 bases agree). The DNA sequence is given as TGTGCCTGGATTTTGGTTGGAGGGCCTGGCGGGGAGCTGTTTTTT. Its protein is CAWILVGGPGGELFF.